This T cell receptor beta chain originates from a study of shared clonotypes between healthy human individuals. Study outcomes and limitations: The study drew on few donors, limiting represented genetic and exposure-history diversity.

Ten immunoSEQ deep assay plates served to sequence unsorted PBMC DNA. The repertoire was sequenced with immunoSEQ multiplex PCR; TCRdb's copy has only in-frame clones and lacks some. The sample contains around 95,000 clones, around half of which appear only once. With regard to this clone: Its antigen remains unknown.

The CDR3 loop spans 15 amino acids. V lost 6 bases and J lost 5, with 16 bases in between. Germline V gene sequence: CDR1 MDHEN, CDR2 SYDVKM. The TCR sequence derives from a woman between 35 and 50 years old in good health. Some clones in this sample may be carry-over from other donors' samples. The sample was PBMCs. The rearrangement links TRBV28 to TRBJ1-4; perhaps TRBD1 as D (5 bases). The CDR3 DNA sequence: TGTGCCAGCAGGCCTGGGGCAGTGACCAATGAAAAACTGTTTTTT. It is translated as CASRPGAVTNEKLFF.